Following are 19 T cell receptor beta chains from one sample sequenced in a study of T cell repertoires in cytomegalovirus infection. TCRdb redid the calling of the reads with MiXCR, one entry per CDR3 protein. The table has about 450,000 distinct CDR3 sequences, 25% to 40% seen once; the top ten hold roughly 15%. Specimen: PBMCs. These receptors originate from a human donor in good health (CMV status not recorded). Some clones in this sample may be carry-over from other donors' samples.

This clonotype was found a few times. In DNA, the CDR3 is TGTGCCAGCAGGACTACTGCCAGGACTGAAGCTTTCTTT. This encodes CASRTTARTEAFF. J is TRBJ1-1 and V is TRBV27; D unresolved. Germline values: CDR1 MNHEY, CDR2 SMNVEV (reference sequence). The CDR3 has 13 residues. V was shortened by 6 bases and J by 5 bases, with 13 bases between the two germline ends.

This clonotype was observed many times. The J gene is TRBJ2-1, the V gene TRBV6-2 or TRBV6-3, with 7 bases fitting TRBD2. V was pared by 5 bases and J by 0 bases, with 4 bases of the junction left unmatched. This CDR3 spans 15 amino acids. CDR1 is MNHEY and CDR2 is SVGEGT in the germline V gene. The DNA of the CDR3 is TGTGCCAGCAGTCTTAGCGGGTCCTCCTACAATGAGCAGTTCTTC. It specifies CASSLSGSSYNEQFF.

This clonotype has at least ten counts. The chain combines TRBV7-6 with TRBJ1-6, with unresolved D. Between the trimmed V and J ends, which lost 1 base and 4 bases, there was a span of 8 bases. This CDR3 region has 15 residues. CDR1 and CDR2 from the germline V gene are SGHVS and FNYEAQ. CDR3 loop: CASSLEAEYNSPLHF. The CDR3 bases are TGTGCCAGCAGCTTAGAAGCGGAATATAATTCACCCCTCCACTTT.

CDR3 nucleotides: TGCAGTGCTAGCCCCTACAGGGAACCAGGTGGCTACACCTTC. Encoded protein: CSASPYREPGGYTF. The chain employs TRBV20-1 and TRBJ1-2; D is perhaps TRBD1 (6 bases). Germline V gene data show CDR1 as DFQATT and CDR2 as SNEGSKA (reference sequence). V was clipped by 3 bases and J by 7 bases, with 18 bases between them. CDR3 size: 14 residues.

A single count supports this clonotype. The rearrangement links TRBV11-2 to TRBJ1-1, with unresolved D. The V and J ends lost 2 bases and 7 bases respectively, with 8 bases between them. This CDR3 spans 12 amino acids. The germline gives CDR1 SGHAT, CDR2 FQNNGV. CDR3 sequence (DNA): TGTGCCAGCAGCTTAACGGAGATTGAAGCTTTCTTT. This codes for CASSLTEIEAFF.

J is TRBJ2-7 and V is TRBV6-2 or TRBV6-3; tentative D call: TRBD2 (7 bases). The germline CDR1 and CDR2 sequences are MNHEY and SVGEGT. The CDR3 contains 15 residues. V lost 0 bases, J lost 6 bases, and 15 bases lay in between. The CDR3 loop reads CASSYSIGGAGEQYF. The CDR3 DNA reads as TGTGCCAGCAGTTACTCGATAGGGGGGGCAGGCGAGCAGTACTTC.

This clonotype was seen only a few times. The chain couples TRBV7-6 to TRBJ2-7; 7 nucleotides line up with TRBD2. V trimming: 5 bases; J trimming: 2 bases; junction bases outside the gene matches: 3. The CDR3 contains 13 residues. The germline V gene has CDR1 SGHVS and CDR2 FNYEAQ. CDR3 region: CASSAGTTYEQYF. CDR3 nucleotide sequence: TGTGCCAGCAGCGCTGGGACTACCTACGAGCAGTACTTC. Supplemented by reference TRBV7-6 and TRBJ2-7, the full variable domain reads GAGVSQSPRYKVTKRGQDVALRCDPISGHVSLYWYRQALGQGPEFLTYFNYEAQQDKSGLPNDRFSAERPEGSISTLTIQRTEQRDSAMYRCASSAGTTYEQYFGPGTRLTVT.

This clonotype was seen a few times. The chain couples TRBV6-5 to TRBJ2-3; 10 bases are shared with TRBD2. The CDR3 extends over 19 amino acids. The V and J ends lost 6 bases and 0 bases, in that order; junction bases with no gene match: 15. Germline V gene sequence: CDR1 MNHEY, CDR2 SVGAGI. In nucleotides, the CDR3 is TGTGCCAGCAGGAGGCTAGCGGGGGTAGGGGGGTCTAGCACAGATACGCAGTATTTT. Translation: CASRRLAGVGGSSTDTQYF.

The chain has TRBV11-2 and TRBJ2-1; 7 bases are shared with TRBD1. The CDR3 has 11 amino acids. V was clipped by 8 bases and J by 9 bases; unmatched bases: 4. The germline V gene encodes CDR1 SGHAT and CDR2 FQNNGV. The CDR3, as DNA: TGTGCCAGCCGAGGACAGGTTGAGCAGTTCTTC. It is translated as CASRGQVEQFF.

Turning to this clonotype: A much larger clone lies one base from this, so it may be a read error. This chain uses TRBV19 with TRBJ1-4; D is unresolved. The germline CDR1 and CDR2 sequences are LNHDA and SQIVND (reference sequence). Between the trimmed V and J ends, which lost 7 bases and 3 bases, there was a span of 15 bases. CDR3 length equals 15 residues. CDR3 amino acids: CASILHVSANEKLFF. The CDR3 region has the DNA TGTGCCAGTATTCTCCACGTCTCCGCTAATGAAAAACTGTTTTTT. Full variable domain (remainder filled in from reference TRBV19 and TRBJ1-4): DGGITQSPKYLFRKEGQNVTLSCEQNLNHDAMYWYRQDPGQGLRLIYYSQIVNDFQKGDIAEGYSVSREKKESFPLTVTSAQKNPTAFYLCASILHVSANEKLFFGSGTQLSVL.

CDR3 loop: CASSSPGQGGRELFF. CDR3 nucleotide sequence: TGTGCCAGCAGTTCCCCGGGACAGGGGGGTAGGGAGCTGTTTTTT. The chain joins TRBV27 to TRBJ2-2; 11 nucleotides match TRBD1. Germline assignment: CDR1 MNHEY and CDR2 SMNVEV (reference sequence). The length of the CDR3 is 15 residues. The V gene end was trimmed by 4 bases and the J gene end by 9 bases; junction bases not matched to a gene: 7.

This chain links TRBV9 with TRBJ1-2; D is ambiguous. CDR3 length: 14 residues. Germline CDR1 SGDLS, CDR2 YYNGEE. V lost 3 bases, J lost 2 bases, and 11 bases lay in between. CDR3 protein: CASSAERENYGYTF. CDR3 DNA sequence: TGTGCCAGCAGCGCAGAGAGGGAGAACTATGGCTACACCTTC.

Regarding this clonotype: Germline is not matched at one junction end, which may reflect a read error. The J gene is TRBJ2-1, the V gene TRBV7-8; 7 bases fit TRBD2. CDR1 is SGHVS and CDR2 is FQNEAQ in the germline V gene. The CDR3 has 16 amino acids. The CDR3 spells CASSLGTRGGRSEPFF. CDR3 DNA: TGTGCCAGCAGCCTAGGCACTCGCGGGGGACGCAGTGAGCCGTTCTTC.

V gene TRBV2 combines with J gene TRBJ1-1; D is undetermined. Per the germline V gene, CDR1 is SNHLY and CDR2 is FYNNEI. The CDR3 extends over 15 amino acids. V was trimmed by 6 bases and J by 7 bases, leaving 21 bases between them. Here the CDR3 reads CASRDSPAPTDEAFF. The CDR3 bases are TGTGCCAGCAGGGATTCCCCGGCCCCAACCGATGAAGCTTTCTTT.

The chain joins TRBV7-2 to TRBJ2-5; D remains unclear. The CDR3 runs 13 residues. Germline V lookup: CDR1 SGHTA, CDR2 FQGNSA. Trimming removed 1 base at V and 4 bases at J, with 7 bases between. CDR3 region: CASSLGQLETQYF. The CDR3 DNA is TGTGCCAGCAGCTTAGGGCAGTTAGAGACCCAGTACTTC.

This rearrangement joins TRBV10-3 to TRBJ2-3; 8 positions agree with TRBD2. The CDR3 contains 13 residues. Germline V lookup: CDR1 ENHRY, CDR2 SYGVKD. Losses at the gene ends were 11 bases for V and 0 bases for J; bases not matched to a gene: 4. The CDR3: CAAGGGSTDTQYF. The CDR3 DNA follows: TGTGCCGCCGGGGGGGGGAGCACAGATACGCAGTATTTT.

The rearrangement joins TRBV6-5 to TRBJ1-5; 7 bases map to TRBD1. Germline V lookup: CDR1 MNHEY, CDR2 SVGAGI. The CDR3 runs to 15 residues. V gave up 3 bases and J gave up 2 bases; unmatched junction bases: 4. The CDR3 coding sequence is TGTGCCAGCAGTTATCGGACAGGAGGCAATCAGCCCCAGCATTTT. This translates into CASSYRTGGNQPQHF.

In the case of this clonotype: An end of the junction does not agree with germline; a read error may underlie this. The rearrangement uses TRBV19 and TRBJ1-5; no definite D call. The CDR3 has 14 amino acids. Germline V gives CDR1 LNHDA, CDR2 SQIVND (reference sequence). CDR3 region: CASSILRANQPKHF. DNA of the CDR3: TGTGCAAGTAGTATACTGCGCGCCAATCAGCCCAAGCATTTT. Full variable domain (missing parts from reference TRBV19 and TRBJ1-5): DGGITQSPKYLFRKEGQNVTLSCEQNLNHDAMYWYRQDPGQGLRLIYYSQIVNDFQKGDIAEGYSVSREKKESFPLTVTSAQKNPTAFYLCASSILRANQPKHFGDGTRLSIL.

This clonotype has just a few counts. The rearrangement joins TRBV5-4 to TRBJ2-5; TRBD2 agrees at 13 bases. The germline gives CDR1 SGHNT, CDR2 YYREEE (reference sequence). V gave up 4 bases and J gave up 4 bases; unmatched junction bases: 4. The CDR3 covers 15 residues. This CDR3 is CASSPGTSGVETQYF. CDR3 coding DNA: TGTGCCAGCAGCCCCGGGACTAGCGGGGTAGAGACCCAGTACTTC.